Following are 4 T cell receptor beta chains from one sample sequenced in a study of brain T cells in children with intractable seizures. Some clones are missing from TCRdb's copy, which holds only in-frame ones; the method was immunoSEQ multiplex PCR. The sample yields hundreds of thousands of clones, 85% to 95% seen once. Sample time point: blood from clinic visit 5 months post-surgery; TSC patient then seizure free. This material consisted of peripheral blood, taken roughly 5 months after surgery. The receptors were sampled from a boy in the first two years of life with tuberous sclerosis and intractable seizures.

The rearrangement uses TRBV6-2 or TRBV6-3 and TRBJ2-1, with 11 nucleotides matching TRBD2. The V segment lost 5 bases and the J segment 6 bases; nucleotides outside the gene matches: 9. The CDR3 totals 16 residues. Germline V lookup: CDR1 MNHEY, CDR2 SVGEGT. The CDR3 protein is CASSLPTSGILNEQFF. As DNA, the CDR3 is TGTGCCAGCAGTCTGCCGACTAGCGGGATTCTCAATGAGCAGTTCTTC.

About this clone itself: Other DNA sequences from this sample encode an identical CDR3 as well. The chain joins TRBV30 to TRBJ2-7; no clear D gene. The CDR3 length is 13 residues. Germline V gene lookup returns CDR1 GTSNPN and CDR2 SVGIG (reference sequence). V lost 0 bases to trimming and J lost 4 bases, with 10 bases between them. The chain's CDR3 is CAWSVSGSYEQYF. CDR3 bases: TGTGCCTGGAGTGTATCAGGTTCTTACGAGCAGTACTTC.

The V and J genes are TRBV3-1 (or the pseudogene TRBV3-2) and TRBJ2-2; a possible D gene is TRBD2 (5 bases). The CDR3 length is 14 residues. CDR1 LGHDT and CDR2 YNNKEL come from the germline V gene (reference sequence). Deletions cut 8 bases from V and 5 bases from J, with 15 bases between. The DNA for the CDR3 is TGTGCCAGCTCGTCCGTTGGACTGACCGGGGAGCTGTTTTTT. This encodes CASSSVGLTGELFF.

The genes are TRBV6-6 and TRBJ1-5, with D perhaps matching TRBD1 (5 bases). The CDR3 length is 15 residues. V lost 1 base to trimming and J lost 5 bases, with 12 bases between them. CDR1 MNHNY and CDR2 SVGAGI come from the germline V gene (reference sequence). This chain's CDR3 is CASSYLGVDDQPQHF. CDR3 nucleotide sequence: TGTGCCAGCAGTTACTTGGGGGTGGATGATCAGCCCCAGCATTTT.